The 19 T cell receptor beta chains below come from one sample, sequenced in a study of T cell repertoires in cytomegalovirus infection (dated by TCRdb to about 2019). TCRdb records Illumina HiSeq 1500 as the sequencer. Through fastp at Q25 and MiXCR, TCRdb rebuilt clones from the public reads, retaining in-frame beta chains. Each CDR3 protein gets just one entry, which takes the most common genes and DNA from the rows behind it. This sample has just over 450,000 distinct CDR3 sequences in its table, and roughly 43% of those were observed once. The ten largest clones represent around two fifths of the sample. The label giving this sample's treatment or condition can be read as: in vitro stimulation with specific CMV peptide epitopes to enrich CMV-specific T cells. Their antigens remain unidentified. The sequences come from cultured PBMCs, collected from culture after CMV antigen stimulation. The receptors derive from a human donor in good health (CMV status not recorded). Some clones in this sample may be carry-over from other donors' samples.

The rearrangement uses TRBV7-8 and TRBJ2-1; D gene uncertain. Germline lookup yields CDR1 SGHVS and CDR2 FQNEAQ. V lost 5 bases and J 3 bases, leaving 14 bases between the germline ends. This CDR3 has 15 amino acids. CDR3 DNA: TGTGCCAGCAGCCCGGGCCTGGAGCTCTACAATGAGCAGTTCTTC. It specifies CASSPGLELYNEQFF.

V usage is TRBV27 and J usage is TRBJ1-5; D is ambiguous. Germline V gene sequence: CDR1 MNHEY, CDR2 SMNVEV (reference sequence). The CDR3 consists of 15 residues. Trimming pared 6 bases from V and 0 bases from J, leaving 12 bases between. The CDR3 region is CASRARRGSNQPQHF. As DNA, the CDR3 is TGTGCCAGCAGGGCCCGGAGAGGTAGCAATCAGCCCCAGCATTTT.

The rearrangement joins TRBV5-1 to TRBJ2-3; tentatively, D is TRBD1 (5 bases). The length of the CDR3 is 16 residues. Germline CDR1 reads SGHRS; CDR2 reads YFSETQ. V was trimmed by 2 bases and J by 5 bases, leaving 18 bases between them. The CDR3 nucleotides are TGCGCCAGCAGCTTAGTCCAGGGCCGTTCGGGAGATACGCAGTATTTT. Its protein product is CASSLVQGRSGDTQYF.

V is TRBV4-1 and J is TRBJ1-6; TRBD1 is a possible D gene (6 bases). CDR3 length equals 15 residues. Per germline, CDR1 MGHRA and CDR2 YSYEKL. Trimming took 3 bases from V and 3 from J, leaving 9 bases between them. CDR3 bases: TGCGCCAGCAGCCAGGCGGGACACTATAATTCACCCCTCCACTTT. Its protein is CASSQAGHYNSPLHF.

V is TRBV28 and J is TRBJ2-3, with D uncertain. This CDR3 has 13 residues. Germline-derived CDR1 and CDR2 are MDHEN and SYDVKM. V lost 8 bases to trimming and J lost 0 bases, with 9 bases between them. DNA of the CDR3: TGTGCCAGCCAAAAGTTTAGCACAGATACGCAGTATTTT. Translated, it gives CASQKFSTDTQYF.

With regard to this clonotype: At one of its ends the junction is not consistent with the germline gene, which may arise from a read error. V gene TRBV4-1 combines with J gene TRBJ2-7; the D call may be TRBD1 or TRBD2 (6 bases each). CDR1 and CDR2 from the germline V gene are MGHRA and YSYEKL. The CDR3 runs to 17 residues. The CDR3 DNA is TGTGCCAGCAGCCAGTACGATTACCGGGGGCCCTCCGGGGAGCAGTACTTC. Its protein product is CASSQYDYRGPSGEQYF.

This clonotype was seen a handful of times. This chain links TRBV7-2 with TRBJ2-1; the match to TRBD1 covers 8 bases. V lost 5 bases and J lost 6; bases outside the gene matches: 9. This CDR3 has 15 amino acids. CDR1 SGHTA and CDR2 FQGNSA come from the germline V gene. The CDR3 here is CASSPRAGGPNEQFF. CDR3 sequence (DNA): TGTGCCAGCAGCCCGCGGGCAGGGGGCCCCAATGAGCAGTTCTTC. The full variable domain, rest sourced from reference TRBV7-2 and TRBJ2-1, is GAGVSQSPSNKVTEKGKDVELRCDPISGHTALYWYRQSLGQGLEFLIYFQGNSAPDKSGLPSDRFSAERTGGSVSTLTIQRTQQEDSAVYLCASSPRAGGPNEQFFGPGTRLTVL.

This clonotype has ten or more counts. The genes are TRBV7-2 and TRBJ2-3; TRBD2 aligns across 10 bases. V shed 4 bases and J 3 bases; nucleotides not matched to a gene: 4. Germline V gene lookup returns CDR1 SGHTA and CDR2 FQGNSA. This CDR3 comprises 15 residues. The CDR3 spells CASSSIAGGTDTQYF. The CDR3 DNA is TGTGCCAGCAGCTCCATAGCGGGGGGAACAGATACGCAGTATTTT.

Ten or more counts support this clonotype. This chain links TRBV7-2 with TRBJ2-1; D is possibly TRBD2 (6 bases). Trimming shortened V by 2 bases and J by 0 bases, and 23 bases separated the two germline ends. In germline, CDR1 is SGHTA, CDR2 FQGNSA. The CDR3 is 20 residues long. This CDR3 is CASSLRPGGLALSSYNEQFF. CDR3 in DNA: TGTGCCAGCAGCTTAAGGCCGGGCGGGCTAGCGCTGAGCTCCTACAATGAGCAGTTCTTC.

This clonotype was detected a few times. This chain joins TRBV7-6 and TRBJ2-1, with a tentative D call TRBD2 (6 bases). With 0 bases removed from V and 4 bases from J, the gap between germline ends came to 10 bases. This CDR3 has 15 amino acids. Germline CDR1 is SGHVS and CDR2 is FNYEAQ. The CDR3 nucleotides are TGTGCCAGCAGCTTAGCAGCGGCGGGGTACAATGAGCAGTTCTTC. Protein product: CASSLAAAGYNEQFF.

The chain employs TRBV27 and TRBJ2-5; 7 bases match TRBD1. There are 13 residues in the CDR3. In germline, CDR1 is MNHEY, CDR2 SMNVEV (reference sequence). V gave up 7 bases and J gave up 1 base; unmatched junction bases: 3. DNA for the CDR3: TGTGCCAGCAAGGGGGCCCCCCAAGAGACCCAGTACTTC. Protein sequence: CASKGAPQETQYF.

Notes on this clonotype: Compared with germline, one end of the junction differs, possibly owing to a read error. The V call is TRBV6-1, the J call TRBJ2-7; TRBD2 agrees at 16 bases. CDR3 length: 17 residues. The germline V gene encodes CDR1 MNHNS and CDR2 SASEGT. The CDR3 reads CASSDPLTGTSGRAPRF. As DNA, the CDR3 is TGTGCCAGCAGTGACCCCCTCACTGGGACTAGCGGGAGGGCCCCCCGCTTC.

This chain links TRBV7-2 with TRBJ2-2; no clear D. The V and J ends lost 3 bases and 0 bases respectively, with 14 bases between them. CDR3 length equals 17 residues. Germline V CDR1 and CDR2: SGHTA, FQGNSA. CDR3 sequence: CASSFVRRYPNTGELFF. The CDR3 coding sequence is TGTGCCAGCAGCTTTGTTCGTCGCTACCCGAACACCGGGGAGCTGTTTTTT.

The chain has TRBV7-6 and TRBJ2-7; D might be TRBD2 (5 bases). Germline lookup yields CDR1 SGHVS and CDR2 FNYEAQ. Trimming took 5 bases from V and 3 from J, leaving 14 bases between them. This CDR3 region has 14 residues. Written as DNA, the CDR3 is TGTGCCAGCAGCGCCCGGACTGAGGGCTACGAGCAGTACTTC. Protein product: CASSARTEGYEQYF. The full variable domain, in which reference TRBV7-6 and TRBJ2-7 provide the parts outside the CDR3, is GAGVSQSPRYKVTKRGQDVALRCDPISGHVSLYWYRQALGQGPEFLTYFNYEAQQDKSGLPNDRFSAERPEGSISTLTIQRTEQRDSAMYRCASSARTEGYEQYFGPGTRLTVT.

This clonotype turned up a few times. This chain links TRBV6-1 with TRBJ1-2, with a tentative D call TRBD1 (6 bases). This CDR3 region has 17 residues. Trimming pared 5 bases from V and 1 base from J, leaving 20 bases between. In germline, CDR1 is MNHNS, CDR2 SASEGT. The CDR3 loop reads CASSLYLSGTNNYGYTF. CDR3 in DNA: TGTGCCAGCAGTCTCTACCTTTCCGGGACAAATAACTATGGCTACACCTTC.

At least ten counts were recorded for this clonotype. DNA of the CDR3: TGTGCCAGCAGCTTGGGGGGGTCGGACTACAATGAGCAGTTCTTC. It specifies CASSLGGSDYNEQFF. The chain is built from TRBV7-6 and TRBJ2-1; TRBD2 matches 7 bases. There are 15 residues in the CDR3. Germline-derived CDR1 and CDR2 are SGHVS and FNYEAQ. The trim removed 3 bases at V and 3 bases at J, leaving 5 bases unmatched.

The chain carries TRBV18 and TRBJ2-6, with D perhaps TRBD2 (6 bases). The V end lost 6 bases, the J end lost 2 bases, and 11 bases lay between the germline ends. Germline lookup yields CDR1 KGHSH and CDR2 LQKENI. The CDR3 is made up of 15 amino acids. The CDR3 nucleotides read TGTGCCAGCTCGGAGGGAGCGGCTGGGGCCAACGTCCTGACTTTC. It codes for CASSEGAAGANVLTF.

J is TRBJ2-7 and V is TRBV4-1; 7 bases fit TRBD2. Germline CDR1 reads MGHRA; CDR2 reads YSYEKL. J lost 5 bases, V lost 1 base, and 14 bases had no gene match. The CDR3 length is 17 residues. CDR3 sequence: CASSQVSGAAPPDEQYF. In nucleotides, the CDR3 is TGCGCCAGCAGCCAAGTAAGCGGGGCGGCTCCTCCGGACGAGCAGTACTTC.

The chain combines TRBV2 with TRBJ1-5; 7 bases agree with TRBD1. CDR1 is SNHLY and CDR2 is FYNNEI in the germline V gene. This CDR3 is 15 amino acids long. V trimming: 6 bases; J trimming: 9 bases; junction bases outside the gene matches: 14. CDR3 nucleotides: TGTGCCAGCAGGGACGGGACAGCGATCATGGGGCCCCAGCATTTT. This gives the protein CASRDGTAIMGPQHF.